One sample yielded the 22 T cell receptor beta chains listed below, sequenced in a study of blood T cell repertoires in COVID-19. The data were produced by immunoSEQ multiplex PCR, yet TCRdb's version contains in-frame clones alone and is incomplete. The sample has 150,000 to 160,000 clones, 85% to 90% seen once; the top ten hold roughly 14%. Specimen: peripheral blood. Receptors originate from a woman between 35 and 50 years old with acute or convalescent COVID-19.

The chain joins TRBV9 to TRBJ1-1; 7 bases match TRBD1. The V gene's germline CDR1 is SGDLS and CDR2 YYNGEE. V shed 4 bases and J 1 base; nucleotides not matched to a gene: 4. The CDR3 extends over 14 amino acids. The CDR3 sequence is CASSRTGANTEAFF. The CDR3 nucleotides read TGTGCCAGCAGCCGAACAGGGGCGAACACTGAAGCTTTCTTT.

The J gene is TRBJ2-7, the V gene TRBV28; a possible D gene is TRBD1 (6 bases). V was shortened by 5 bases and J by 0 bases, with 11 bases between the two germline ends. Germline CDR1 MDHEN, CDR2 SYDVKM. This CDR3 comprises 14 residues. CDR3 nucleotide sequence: TGTGCCAGCAGTGACAGGTCCTTCTCCTACGAGCAGTACTTC. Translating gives CASSDRSFSYEQYF.

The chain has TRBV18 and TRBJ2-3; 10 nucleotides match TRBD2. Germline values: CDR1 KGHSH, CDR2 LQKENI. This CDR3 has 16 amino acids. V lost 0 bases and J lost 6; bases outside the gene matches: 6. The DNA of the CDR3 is TGTGCCAGCTCACCACCGTCTAGCGGGAGCCCCGATACGCAGTATTTT. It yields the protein CASSPPSSGSPDTQYF.

The CDR3 DNA sequence: TGTGCCAGCTCAATACCGGGACTGTTCTCCTACAATGAGCAGTTCTTC. Amino acid sequence: CASSIPGLFSYNEQFF. The chain is built from TRBV18 and TRBJ2-1, with D maybe TRBD2 (6 bases). The CDR3 contains 16 residues. The germline V gene has CDR1 KGHSH and CDR2 LQKENI. Trimming stripped 5 bases from V and 0 bases from J, with 14 bases between.

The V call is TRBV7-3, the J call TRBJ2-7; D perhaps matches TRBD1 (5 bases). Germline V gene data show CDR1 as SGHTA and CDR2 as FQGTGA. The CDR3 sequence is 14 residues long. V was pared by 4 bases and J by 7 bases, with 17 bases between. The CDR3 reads CASSSRQTSGEQYF. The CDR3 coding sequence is TGTGCCAGCAGCTCTCGACAGACCTCTGGAGAGCAGTACTTC.

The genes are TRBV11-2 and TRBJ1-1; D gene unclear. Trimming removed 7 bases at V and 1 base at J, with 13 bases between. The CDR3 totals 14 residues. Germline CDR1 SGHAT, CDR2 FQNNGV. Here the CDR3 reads CASTFLLSNTEAFF. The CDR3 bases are TGTGCCAGCACCTTCCTTTTATCGAACACTGAAGCTTTCTTT. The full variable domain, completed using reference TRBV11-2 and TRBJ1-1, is EAGVAQSPRYKIIEKRQSVAFWCNPISGHATLYWYQQILGQGPKLLIQFQNNGVVDDSQLPKDRFSAERLKGVDSTLKIQPAKLEDSAVYLCASTFLLSNTEAFFGQGTRLTVV.

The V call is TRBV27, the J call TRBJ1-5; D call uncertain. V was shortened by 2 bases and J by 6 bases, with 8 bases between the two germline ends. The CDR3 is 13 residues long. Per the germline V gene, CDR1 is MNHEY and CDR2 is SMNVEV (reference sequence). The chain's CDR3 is CASSLVVSQPQHF. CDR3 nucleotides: TGTGCCAGCAGTTTAGTAGTCTCTCAGCCCCAGCATTTT.

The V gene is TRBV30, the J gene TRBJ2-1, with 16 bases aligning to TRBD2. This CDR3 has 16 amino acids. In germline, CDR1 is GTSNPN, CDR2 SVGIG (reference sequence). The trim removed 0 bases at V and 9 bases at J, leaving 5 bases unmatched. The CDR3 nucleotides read TGTGCCTGGAGTGTCGGGACTAGCGGGAGGGCCTCTGAGCAGTTCTTC. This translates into CAWSVGTSGRASEQFF.

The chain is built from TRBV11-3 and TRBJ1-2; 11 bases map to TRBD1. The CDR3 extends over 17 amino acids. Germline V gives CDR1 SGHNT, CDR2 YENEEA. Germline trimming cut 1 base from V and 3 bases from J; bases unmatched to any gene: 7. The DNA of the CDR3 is TGTGCCAGCAGCTTAGGTCCCGGACAGGGGGCGGACTATGGCTACACCTTC. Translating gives CASSLGPGQGADYGYTF.

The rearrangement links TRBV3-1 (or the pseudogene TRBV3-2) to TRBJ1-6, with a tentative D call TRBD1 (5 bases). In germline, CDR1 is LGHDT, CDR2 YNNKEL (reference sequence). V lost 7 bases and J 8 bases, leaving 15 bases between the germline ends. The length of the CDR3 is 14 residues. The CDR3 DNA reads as TGTGCCAGCAACCGGGCGGGGGTAGATTCACCCCTCCACTTT. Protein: CASNRAGVDSPLHF.

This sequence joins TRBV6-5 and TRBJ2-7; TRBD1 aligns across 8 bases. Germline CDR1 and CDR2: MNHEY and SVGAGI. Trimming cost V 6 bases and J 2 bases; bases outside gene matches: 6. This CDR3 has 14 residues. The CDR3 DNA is TGTGCCAGCAGCCGGGACAGGCGGGCCTACGAGCAGTACTTC. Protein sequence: CASSRDRRAYEQYF.

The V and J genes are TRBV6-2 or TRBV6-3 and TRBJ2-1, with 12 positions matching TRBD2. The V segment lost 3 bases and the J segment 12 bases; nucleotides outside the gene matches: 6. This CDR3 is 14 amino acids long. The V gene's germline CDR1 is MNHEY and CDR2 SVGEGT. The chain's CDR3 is CASSYSWTSGMQFF. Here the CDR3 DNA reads TGTGCCAGCAGTTATTCGTGGACTAGCGGGATGCAGTTCTTC.

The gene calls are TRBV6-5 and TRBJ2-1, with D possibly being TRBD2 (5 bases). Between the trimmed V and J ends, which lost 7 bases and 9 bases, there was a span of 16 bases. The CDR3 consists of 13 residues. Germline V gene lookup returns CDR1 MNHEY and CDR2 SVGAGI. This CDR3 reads CASISIVAGEQFF. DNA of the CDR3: TGTGCCAGCATTTCCATAGTTGCGGGTGAGCAGTTCTTC.

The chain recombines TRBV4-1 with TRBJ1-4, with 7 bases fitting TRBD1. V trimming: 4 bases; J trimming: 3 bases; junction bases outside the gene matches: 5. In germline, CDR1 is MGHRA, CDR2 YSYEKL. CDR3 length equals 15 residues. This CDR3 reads CASSRLGQPNEKLFF. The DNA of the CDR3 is TGCGCCAGCAGCCGCCTGGGACAGCCTAATGAAAAACTGTTTTTT.

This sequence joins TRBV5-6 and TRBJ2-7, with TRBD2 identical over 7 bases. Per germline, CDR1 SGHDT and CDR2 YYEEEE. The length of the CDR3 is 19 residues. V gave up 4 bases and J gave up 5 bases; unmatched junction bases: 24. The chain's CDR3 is CASSNFLVVREAHPHEQYF. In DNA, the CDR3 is TGTGCCAGCAGCAACTTTCTTGTGGTACGGGAGGCCCACCCCCACGAGCAGTACTTC.

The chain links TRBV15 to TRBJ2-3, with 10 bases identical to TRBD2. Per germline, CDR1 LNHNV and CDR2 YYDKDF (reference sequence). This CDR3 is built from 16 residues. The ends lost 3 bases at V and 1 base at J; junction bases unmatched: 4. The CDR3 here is CATSSLAGGGTDTQYF. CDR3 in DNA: TGTGCCACCAGCAGTTTAGCGGGGGGCGGCACAGATACGCAGTATTTT. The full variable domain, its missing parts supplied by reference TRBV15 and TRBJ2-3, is DAMVIQNPRYQVTQFGKPVTLSCSQTLNHNVMYWYQQKSSQAPKLLFHYYDKDFNNEADTPDNFQSRRPNTSFCFLDIRSPGLGDTAMYLCATSSLAGGGTDTQYFGPGTRLTVL.

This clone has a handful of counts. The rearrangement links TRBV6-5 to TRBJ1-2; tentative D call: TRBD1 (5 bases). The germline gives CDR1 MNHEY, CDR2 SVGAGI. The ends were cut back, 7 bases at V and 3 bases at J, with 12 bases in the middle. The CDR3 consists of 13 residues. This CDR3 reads CASIGAWDYGYTF. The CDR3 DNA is TGTGCCAGCATTGGGGCGTGGGACTATGGCTACACCTTC.

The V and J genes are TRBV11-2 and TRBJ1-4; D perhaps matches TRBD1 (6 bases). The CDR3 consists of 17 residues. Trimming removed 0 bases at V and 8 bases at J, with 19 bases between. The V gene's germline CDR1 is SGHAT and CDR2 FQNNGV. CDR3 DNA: TGTGCCAGCAGCTTAGAGGTGGGGGCAATGGGCGGCGAAAAACTGTTTTTT. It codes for CASSLEVGAMGGEKLFF.

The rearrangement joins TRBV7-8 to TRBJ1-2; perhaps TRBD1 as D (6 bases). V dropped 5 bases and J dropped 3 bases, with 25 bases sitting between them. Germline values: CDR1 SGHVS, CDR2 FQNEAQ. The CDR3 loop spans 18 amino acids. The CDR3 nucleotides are TGTGCCAGCAGCCCAAGCCCGGGACACCCTCTTGAGGACTATGGCTACACCTTC. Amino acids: CASSPSPGHPLEDYGYTF.

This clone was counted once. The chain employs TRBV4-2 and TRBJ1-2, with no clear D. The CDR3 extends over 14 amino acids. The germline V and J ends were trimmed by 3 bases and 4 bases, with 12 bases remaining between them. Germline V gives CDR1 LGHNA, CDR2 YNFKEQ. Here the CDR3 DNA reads TGTGCCAGCAGCCAGCAGACTTTTAGCTATGGCTACACCTTC. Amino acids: CASSQQTFSYGYTF.

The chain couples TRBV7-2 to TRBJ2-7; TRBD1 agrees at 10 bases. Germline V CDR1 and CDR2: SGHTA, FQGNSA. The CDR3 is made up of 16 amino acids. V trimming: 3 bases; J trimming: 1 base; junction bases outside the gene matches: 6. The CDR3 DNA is TGTGCCAGCAGCTTGAGGACAGGGGGTCTGTCCTACGAGCAGTACTTC. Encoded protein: CASSLRTGGLSYEQYF.

The CDR3 DNA sequence: TGCGCCAGCAGCTTGGGCGGGGGGGCCCGGGCTGAGCAGTTCTTC. Translated, it gives CASSLGGGARAEQFF. The V call is TRBV5-1, the J call TRBJ2-1; 9 bases agree with TRBD2. The CDR3 loop spans 15 amino acids. V shed 0 bases and J 9 bases; nucleotides not matched to a gene: 7. Germline assignment: CDR1 SGHRS and CDR2 YFSETQ.